Given below is one TCR beta chain in context. The antigen is unknown. The data were obtained in a study of stem cell transplantation in POMP-related autoinflammatory disease. Study-level background: Impaired MHC class I-dependent CD8+ differentiation was hypothesized from defective thymoproteasomes. Neutrophil and platelet engraftment from the graft donor was 100% through one year after transplant. Study outcomes and limitations: Patients with PRAID showed a restricted number of unique TRB V-J gene pairings.

The repertoire was sequenced with immunoSEQ multiplex PCR; TCRdb's copy has only in-frame clones and lacks some. The sample carries approximately 65,000 clones, around 90% recorded once. PRAID combined immunodeficiency and autoinflammation. The sequence derives from a human patient with POMP-related autoinflammation and immune dysregulation (PRAID). Part of the T cell pool may stem from the graft donor. The sample here was CD4+ T cells from PBMCs, taken after stem cell transplantation.

The CDR3 is CASSTETGGSEAFF. CDR3 in DNA: TGTGCCAGCAGTACAGAGACAGGGGGTTCTGAAGCTTTCTTT. V and J are TRBV28 and TRBJ1-1; TRBD1 aligns across 9 bases. Looked up from germline, CDR1 is MDHEN and CDR2 is SYDVKM. The CDR3 has 14 residues. V was pared by 5 bases and J by 6 bases, with 7 bases of the junction left unmatched.